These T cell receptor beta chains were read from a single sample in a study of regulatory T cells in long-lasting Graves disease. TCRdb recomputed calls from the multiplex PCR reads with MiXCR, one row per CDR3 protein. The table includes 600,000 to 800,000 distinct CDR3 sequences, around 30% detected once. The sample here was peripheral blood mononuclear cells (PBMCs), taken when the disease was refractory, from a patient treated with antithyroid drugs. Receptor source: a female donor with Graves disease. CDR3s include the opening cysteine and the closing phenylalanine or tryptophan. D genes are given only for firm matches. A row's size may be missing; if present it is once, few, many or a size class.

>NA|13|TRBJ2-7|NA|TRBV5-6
CASSTGHSYEQYF
TGTGCCAGCAGCACCGGACACTCCTACGAGCAGTACTTC
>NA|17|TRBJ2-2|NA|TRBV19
CASSILGPTSNTGELFF
TGTGCCAGTAGTATACTCGGGCCGACCTCCAACACCGGGGAGCTGTTTTTT
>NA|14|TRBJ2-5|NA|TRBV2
CASRPLTSRETQYF
TGTGCCAGCAGACCCTTGACTAGTCGAGAGACCCAGTACTTC
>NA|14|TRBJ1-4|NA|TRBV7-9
CASSSEVFGEKLFF
TGTGCCAGCAGCTCGGAGGTCTTCGGAGAAAAACTGTTTTTT
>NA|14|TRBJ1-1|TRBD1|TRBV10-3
CAISLQGVETEAFF
TGTGCCATCAGCTTACAGGGGGTCGAGACTGAAGCTTTCTTT
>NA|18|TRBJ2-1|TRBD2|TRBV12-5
CASGLGGTSGRPYNEQFF
TGTGCTAGTGGTTTGGGGGGGACTAGCGGGAGACCTTACAATGAGCAGTTCTTC
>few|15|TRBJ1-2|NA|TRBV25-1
CASSEQGALDYGYTF
TGTGCCAGCAGTGAACAGGGCGCACTAGACTATGGCTACACCTTC
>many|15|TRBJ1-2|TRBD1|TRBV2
CASSEGQGRNYGYTF
TGTGCCAGCAGCGAAGGACAGGGCCGGAACTATGGCTACACCTTC
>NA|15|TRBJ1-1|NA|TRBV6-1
CASSESARANTEAFF
TGTGCCAGCAGTGAGTCAGCCAGGGCCAACACTGAAGCTTTCTTT
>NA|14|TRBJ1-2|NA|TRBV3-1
CASSQLRPNVGYTF
TGTGCCAGCAGCCAATTGAGGCCCAATGTGGGCTACACCTTC
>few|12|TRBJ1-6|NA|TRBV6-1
CASSNPATPLHF
TGTGCCAGCAGTAACCCCGCGACACCCCTCCACTTT
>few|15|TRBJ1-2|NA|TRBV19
CASSITSAATYGYTF
TGTGCCAGTAGTATTACCTCGGCAGCGACCTATGGCTACACCTTC
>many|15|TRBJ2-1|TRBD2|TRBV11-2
CASSFGTSGRNEQFF
TGTGCCAGCAGCTTTGGGACTAGCGGGAGGAATGAGCAGTTCTTC
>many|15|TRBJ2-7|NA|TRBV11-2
CASSSGSLAGYEQYF
TGTGCCAGCAGCTCCGGGTCTTTAGCAGGATACGAGCAGTACTTC
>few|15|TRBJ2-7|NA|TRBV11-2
CASSRVIGQNYEQYF
TGTGCCAGCAGCCGAGTTATAGGACAGAACTACGAGCAGTACTTC
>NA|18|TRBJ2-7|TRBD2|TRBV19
CASSIVVAGGASSYEQYF
TGTGCCAGTAGTATAGTGGTAGCGGGAGGTGCCTCTTCCTACGAGCAGTACTTC
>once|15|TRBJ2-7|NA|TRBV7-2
CASSLGIGSSYEQYF
TGTGCCAGCAGCTTAGGTATAGGGAGCTCCTACGAGCAGTACTTC
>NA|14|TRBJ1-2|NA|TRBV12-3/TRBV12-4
CASRPSGAGYGYTF
TGTGCCAGCAGGCCCTCGGGGGCGGGCTATGGCTACACCTTC
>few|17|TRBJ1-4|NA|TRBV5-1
CASSLALGRGTNEKLFF
TGCGCCAGCAGCTTGGCCTTGGGGCGCGGTACAAATGAAAAACTGTTTTTT
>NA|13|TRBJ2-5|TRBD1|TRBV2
CASSPDRAETQYF
TGTGCCAGCAGTCCGGACAGGGCCGAGACCCAGTACTTC
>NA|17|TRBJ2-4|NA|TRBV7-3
CASSLSRQKLAKNIQYF
TGTGCCAGCAGCTTAAGTAGGCAAAAACTAGCCAAAAACATTCAGTACTTC
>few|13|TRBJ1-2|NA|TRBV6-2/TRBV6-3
CASRRGKGDGYTF
TGTGCCAGCAGAAGAGGGAAGGGCGATGGCTACACCTTC
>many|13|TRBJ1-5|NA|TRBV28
CASSFGHNQPQHF
TGTGCCAGCAGTTTCGGACATAATCAGCCCCAGCATTTT
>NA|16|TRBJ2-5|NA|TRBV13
CASSLGLREGEETQYF
TGTGCCAGCAGCTTAGGCCTGAGAGAGGGGGAGGAGACCCAGTACTTC
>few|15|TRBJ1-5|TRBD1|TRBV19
CASSIQGDSNQPQHF
TGTGCCAGTAGTATACAGGGGGATAGCAATCAGCCCCAGCATTTT
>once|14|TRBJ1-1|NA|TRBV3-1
CASSQASGGSEAFF
TGTGCCAGCAGCCAAGCATCAGGAGGTAGTGAAGCTTTCTTT
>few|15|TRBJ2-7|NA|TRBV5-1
CASSLNRQPPYEQYF
TGCGCCAGCAGCTTGAATCGACAGCCACCCTACGAGCAGTACTTC
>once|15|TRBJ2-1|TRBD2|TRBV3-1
CASSQSSGMGNEQFF
TGTGCCAGCAGCCAATCTAGCGGGATGGGCAATGAGCAGTTCTTC
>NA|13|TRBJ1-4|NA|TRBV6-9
CASRLFRYEELFF
TGTGCCAGCAGATTATTCAGATATGAAGAACTGTTTTTT
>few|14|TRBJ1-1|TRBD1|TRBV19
CASSQTGRDTEAFF
TGTGCCAGTAGTCAGACAGGGAGGGACACTGAAGCTTTCTTT
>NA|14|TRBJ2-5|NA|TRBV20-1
CSARDPAGQETQYF
TGCAGTGCTAGAGATCCAGCGGGCCAAGAGACCCAGTACTTC
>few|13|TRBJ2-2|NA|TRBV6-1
CASSESGPGELFF
TGTGCCAGCAGTGAAAGCGGCCCCGGGGAGCTGTTTTTT
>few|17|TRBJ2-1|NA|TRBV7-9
CASSLTVGQGLYNEQFF
TGTGCCAGCAGCTTAACCGTCGGGCAGGGGTTATACAATGAGCAGTTCTTC
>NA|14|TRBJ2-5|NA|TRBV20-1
CSARVQGGEETQYF
TGCAGTGCTAGAGTCCAGGGGGGGGAAGAGACCCAGTACTTC
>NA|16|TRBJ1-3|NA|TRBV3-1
CASSHGPAYSGNTIYF
TGTGCCAGCAGCCACGGGCCAGCTTACTCTGGAAACACCATATATTTT
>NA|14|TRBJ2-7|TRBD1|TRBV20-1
CSARATGYSYEQYF
TGCAGTGCTAGAGCGACAGGGTACTCCTACGAGCAGTACTTC
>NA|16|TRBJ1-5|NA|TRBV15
CATSGSQGGSNQPQHF
TGTGCCACCAGCGGCTCACAGGGAGGTAGCAATCAGCCCCAGCATTTT
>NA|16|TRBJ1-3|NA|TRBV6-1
CASSGDPAGEGNTIYF
TGTGCCAGCAGTGGGGACCCGGCGGGGGAAGGAAACACCATATATTTT
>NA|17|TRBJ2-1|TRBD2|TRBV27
CASNPSRPSGSRHEQFF
TGTGCCAGCAACCCATCGCGTCCGAGCGGGAGTCGGCATGAGCAGTTCTTC
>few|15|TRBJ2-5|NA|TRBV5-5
CASSTRRLIGETQYF
TGTGCCAGCAGCACAAGGCGCCTTATAGGAGAGACCCAGTACTTC
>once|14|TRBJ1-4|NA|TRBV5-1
CASSPLGSSEKLFF
TGCGCCAGCAGCCCGTTGGGGTCGAGTGAAAAACTGTTTTTT
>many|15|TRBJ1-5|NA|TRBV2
CASSENRAFNQPQHF
TGTGCCAGCAGTGAAAACAGGGCCTTCAATCAGCCCCAGCATTTT
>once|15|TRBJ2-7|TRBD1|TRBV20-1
CSARLPGTGAYEQYF
TGCAGTGCTAGACTCCCCGGGACAGGGGCCTACGAGCAGTACTTC
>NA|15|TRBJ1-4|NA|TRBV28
CASSDLPGTGEKLFF
TGTGCCAGCAGTGATCTACCGGGCACGGGGGAAAAACTGTTTTTT
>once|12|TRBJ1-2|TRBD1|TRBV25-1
CASQGANYGYAF
TGTGCCAGCCAGGGGGCTAACTATGGCTACGCCTTC
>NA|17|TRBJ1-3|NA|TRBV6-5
CASSYFTGTSSGNTIYF
TGTGCCAGCAGTTACTTCACCGGGACAAGCTCTGGAAACACCATATATTTT
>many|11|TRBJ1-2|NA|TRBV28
CASAGAYGYTF
TGTGCCAGCGCAGGGGCCTATGGCTACACCTTC
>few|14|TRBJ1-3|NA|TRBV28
CASSGGARGNTIYF
TGTGCCAGCAGTGGGGGGGCGCGGGGAAACACCATATATTTT
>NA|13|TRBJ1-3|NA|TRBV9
CASSEGLGNTIYF
TGTGCCAGCAGCGAGGGACTTGGAAACACCATATATTTT
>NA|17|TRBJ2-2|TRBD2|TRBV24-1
CATSDPGTSGETGELFF
TGTGCCACCAGTGATCCTGGGACTAGCGGGGAAACCGGGGAGCTGTTTTTT
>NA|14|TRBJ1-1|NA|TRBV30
CAWSVLAGTGGAFF
TGTGCCTGGAGTGTACTCGCAGGTACCGGGGGAGCTTTCTTT
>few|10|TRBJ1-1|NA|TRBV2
CASMGIEAFF
TGTGCCAGCATGGGGATAGAAGCTTTCTTT
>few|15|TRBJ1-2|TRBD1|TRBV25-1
CASSESHRGAYGYTF
TGTGCCAGCAGTGAATCCCACAGGGGAGCCTATGGCTACACCTTC
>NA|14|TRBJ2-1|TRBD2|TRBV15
CATSPTSGYNEQFF
TGTGCCACCAGCCCGACTAGCGGTTACAATGAGCAGTTCTTC
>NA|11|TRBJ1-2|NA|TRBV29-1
CSVAYSYGYTF
TGCAGCGTTGCTTACTCCTATGGCTACACCTTC
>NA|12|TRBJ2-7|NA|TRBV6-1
CASSRTFYEQYF
TGTGCCAGCAGCCGGACTTTTTACGAGCAGTACTTC